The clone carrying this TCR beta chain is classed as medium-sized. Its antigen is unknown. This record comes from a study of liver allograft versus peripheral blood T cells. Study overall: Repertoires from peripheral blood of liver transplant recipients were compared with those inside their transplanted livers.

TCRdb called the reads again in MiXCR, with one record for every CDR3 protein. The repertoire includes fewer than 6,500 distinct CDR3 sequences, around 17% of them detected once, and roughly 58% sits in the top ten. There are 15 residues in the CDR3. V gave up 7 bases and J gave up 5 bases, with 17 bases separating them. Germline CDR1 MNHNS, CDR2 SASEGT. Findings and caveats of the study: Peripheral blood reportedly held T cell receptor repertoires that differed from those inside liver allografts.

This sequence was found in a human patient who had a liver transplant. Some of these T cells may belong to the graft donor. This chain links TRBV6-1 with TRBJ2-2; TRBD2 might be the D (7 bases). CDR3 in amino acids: CASTEGEGLTGELFF. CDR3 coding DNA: TGTGCCAGCACCGAGGGGGAGGGATTAACCGGGGAGCTGTTTTTT.